These 28 T cell receptor beta chains share one sample of origin, sequenced in a study of cytomegalovirus exposure and HLA in healthy donors. PCR was performed using 60 Vbeta and 13 Jbeta primers. Sequenced by immunoSEQ multiplex PCR; TCRdb stores in-frame clones only, minus some. Among approximately 150,000 clones listed, 80% to 85% were seen once. Sequencing input: PBMCs. All receptors derive from a male donor in good health and CMV-seronegative.

The V and J genes are TRBV11-2 and TRBJ2-3, with unresolved D. Per the germline V gene, CDR1 is SGHAT and CDR2 is FQNNGV. Trimming took off 5 bases at V and 6 bases at J, with 12 bases between the two ends. The CDR3 contains 13 residues. The CDR3 DNA follows: TGTGCCAGCAGCCTATATTACTCGGATACGCAGTATTTT. This codes for CASSLYYSDTQYF.

This clone occurred once. V is TRBV29-1 and J is TRBJ2-7, with D perhaps matching TRBD2 (6 bases). The CDR3 consists of 12 residues. Germline CDR1 SQVTM, CDR2 ANQGSEA. The V and J ends lost 3 bases and 1 base respectively, with 7 bases between them. CDR3 DNA sequence: TGCAGCGTTGACGCGGGGTCCTACGAGCAGTACTTC. Encoded protein: CSVDAGSYEQYF.

The chain has TRBV19 and TRBJ2-5; D is perhaps TRBD1 (5 bases). In germline, CDR1 is LNHDA, CDR2 SQIVND (reference sequence). This CDR3 is 16 amino acids long. Trimming removed 5 bases from V and 3 bases from J, with 19 bases in between. In DNA form, the CDR3 reads TGTGCCAGTAGTTCCCCTTCACAGGTATTGGAAGAGACCCAGTACTTC. Translation: CASSSPSQVLEETQYF.

This chain uses TRBV28 with TRBJ2-5; 7 positions agree with TRBD1. J was trimmed by 5 bases and V by 6 bases; bases with no gene match: 12. Germline lookup yields CDR1 MDHEN and CDR2 SYDVKM. This CDR3 spans 15 amino acids. In DNA, the CDR3 is TGTGCCAGCAGCCTAAGTGGGACAGCTAAGGAGACCCAGTACTTC. Translating it yields CASSLSGTAKETQYF.

This rearrangement joins TRBV5-5 to TRBJ2-1; 9 bases are shared with TRBD2. V lost 0 bases, J lost 6 bases, and 4 bases stayed unmatched. This CDR3 region has 15 residues. CDR1 is SGHKS and CDR2 is YYEKEE in the germline V gene (reference sequence). DNA of the CDR3: TGTGCCAGCAGCTTGGTAGCGGGAGATTTCAATGAGCAGTTCTTC. This translates into CASSLVAGDFNEQFF.

This clone was seen a few times. CDR3: CASSPRTGGIGEQYF. In nucleotides, the CDR3 is TGTGCCAGCAGTCCCCGGACAGGGGGCATAGGCGAGCAGTACTTC. This chain uses TRBV27 with TRBJ2-7; 11 bases match TRBD1. The V segment lost 5 bases and the J segment 6 bases; nucleotides outside the gene matches: 9. Germline lookup yields CDR1 MNHEY and CDR2 SMNVEV (reference sequence). The length of the CDR3 is 15 residues.

J is TRBJ2-5 and V is TRBV5-1; perhaps TRBD2 as D (6 bases). Germline CDR1 and CDR2: SGHRS and YFSETQ. V lost 4 bases, J lost 5 bases, and 9 bases lay in between. The length of the CDR3 is 12 residues. The CDR3 loop reads CASSTEGETQYF. The DNA for the CDR3 is TGCGCCAGCAGCACGGAGGGGGAGACCCAGTACTTC.

The chain is built from TRBV6-1 and TRBJ1-1; 7 bases map to TRBD1. The CDR3 is 16 residues long. The germline CDR1 and CDR2 sequences are MNHNS and SASEGT. V lost 3 bases and J lost 1; bases outside the gene matches: 8. The CDR3 sequence is CASSETINRGNTEAFF. DNA for the CDR3: TGTGCCAGCAGTGAGACGATTAACAGGGGGAACACTGAAGCTTTCTTT.

This chain links TRBV5-6 with TRBJ1-1, with 7 bases fitting TRBD1. This CDR3 has 18 residues. Unmatched junction bases numbered 18, after V lost 4 bases and J lost 3 bases. Germline loops: CDR1 SGHDT, CDR2 YYEEEE. CDR3 residues: CASSLWGLQGPEDTEAFF. CDR3 coding DNA: TGTGCCAGCAGCCTGTGGGGTTTACAGGGGCCGGAGGACACTGAAGCTTTCTTT.

A note on this clone: This specimen includes other DNA sequences encoding the same CDR3. The chain combines TRBV9 with TRBJ2-5; a possible D gene is TRBD2 (5 bases). Looked up from germline, CDR1 is SGDLS and CDR2 is YYNGEE. The CDR3 length is 13 residues. The germline V and J ends were trimmed by 0 bases and 5 bases, with 8 bases remaining between them. CDR3 DNA: TGTGCCAGCAGCGTAGCTGGCGGGGAGACCCAGTACTTC. The encoded protein is CASSVAGGETQYF. Full variable domain (missing parts from reference TRBV9 and TRBJ2-5): DSGVTQTPKHLITATGQRVTLRCSPRSGDLSVYWYQQSLDQGLQFLIQYYNGEERAKGNILERFSAQQFPDLHSELNLSSLELGDSALYFCASSVAGGETQYFGPGTRLLVL.

The gene calls are TRBV19 and TRBJ2-5, with 16 bases lining up with TRBD2. J gave up 5 bases and V 8 bases, and 5 bases lay outside the gene matches. Per germline, CDR1 LNHDA and CDR2 SQIVND (reference sequence). This CDR3 is 15 amino acids long. The CDR3 DNA is TGTGCCAGTGGGACTAGCGGGAGGGCCTTCGAGACCCAGTACTTC. The encoded protein is CASGTSGRAFETQYF.

This clone was seen a few times. The rearrangement links TRBV7-9 to TRBJ2-7, with 7 nucleotides matching TRBD1. The length of the CDR3 is 15 residues. Trimming cost V 5 bases and J 4 bases; bases outside gene matches: 11. Germline V gives CDR1 SEHNR, CDR2 FQNEAQ (reference sequence). The CDR3 sequence is CASSATGTAPYEQYF. For the CDR3, the DNA is TGTGCCAGCAGCGCGACCGGGACAGCACCTTACGAGCAGTACTTC.

V and J are TRBV27 and TRBJ2-2; TRBD1 agrees at 7 bases. CDR3 length: 17 residues. V trimming: 5 bases; J trimming: 7 bases; junction bases outside the gene matches: 16. Germline CDR1 is MNHEY and CDR2 is SMNVEV (reference sequence). The DNA of the CDR3 is TGTGCCAGCAGTACCCCAAGACAGGGACGAGGGTTCGGGGAGCTGTTTTTT. It yields the protein CASSTPRQGRGFGELFF.

The V and J genes are TRBV7-2 and TRBJ2-3; 7 bases fit TRBD1. Unmatched junction bases numbered 11, after V lost 5 bases and J lost 3 bases. CDR1 SGHTA and CDR2 FQGNSA come from the germline V gene. The CDR3 totals 16 residues. The chain's CDR3 is CASSAAGTVPTDTQYF. In DNA, the CDR3 is TGTGCCAGCAGCGCCGCTGGGACAGTGCCGACAGATACGCAGTATTTT.

V gene TRBV2 combines with J gene TRBJ2-6, with a possible D match to TRBD1 (5 bases). The V end was cut by 6 bases, the J end by 2 bases, with 8 bases between. The germline V gene has CDR1 SNHLY and CDR2 FYNNEI. This CDR3 spans 14 amino acids. CDR3 protein: CASRNRTGANVLTF. CDR3 DNA sequence: TGTGCCAGCAGGAACAGGACTGGGGCCAACGTCCTGACTTTC.

The chain recombines TRBV14 with TRBJ1-6, with 7 bases that match TRBD1. Germline CDR1 and CDR2: SGHDN and FVKESK. Trimming at V came to 6 bases and at J to 5 bases, leaving 4 bases not matched to a gene. This CDR3 has 14 amino acids. For the CDR3, the DNA is TGTGCCAGCAGGCCGACAGGGAATAATTCACCCCTCCACTTT. Its translation is CASRPTGNNSPLHF.

Comment on this clone: The same CDR3 can be traced to other DNA sequences in this sample. The chain has TRBV5-6 and TRBJ1-2, with 7 bases fitting TRBD1. Germline CDR1 is SGHDT and CDR2 is YYEEEE. V was clipped by 0 bases and J by 3 bases; unmatched bases: 2. The CDR3 covers 14 residues. CDR3: CASSLGDRDYGYTF. The CDR3 nucleotides read TGTGCCAGCAGCTTGGGGGACAGAGACTATGGCTACACCTTC.

The CDR3 loop is CASSLAAGGYTF. The CDR3 DNA reads TGTGCCAGCAGCTTAGCTGCGGGTGGCTACACCTTC. The chain recombines TRBV13 with TRBJ1-2; D unclear. The CDR3 sequence is 12 residues long. Germline lookup yields CDR1 PRHDT and CDR2 FYEKMQ (reference sequence). V lost 1 base, J lost 7 bases, and 7 bases lay in between.

CDR3 coding DNA: TGTGCCAGCAGCCCCGGGTCAACGGGGGGCGAGCAGTACTTC. It codes for CASSPGSTGGEQYF. V and J are TRBV7-2 and TRBJ2-7; 7 nucleotides align to TRBD2. Losses at the gene ends were 5 bases for V and 6 bases for J; bases not matched to a gene: 10. Per the germline V gene, CDR1 is SGHTA and CDR2 is FQGNSA. The CDR3 has 14 amino acids.

The chain recombines TRBV10-3 with TRBJ2-1; tentative D call: TRBD1 (5 bases). This CDR3 region has 15 residues. The V gene lost 8 bases and the J gene lost 6 bases, with 20 bases spanning the gap. CDR1 and CDR2 (germline): ENHRY, SYGVKD. This CDR3 is CAICRDVGQSNEQFF. In DNA form, the CDR3 reads TGTGCCATCTGCAGGGATGTGGGCCAGTCCAATGAGCAGTTCTTC.

V is TRBV5-1 and J is TRBJ2-5; TRBD1 might be the D (6 bases). Germline assignment: CDR1 SGHRS and CDR2 YFSETQ. V lost 6 bases, J lost 4 bases, and 16 bases lay in between. This CDR3 has 14 amino acids. CDR3 coding DNA: TGCGCCAGCATGCCGGGACAAGTGGGAGAGACCCAGTACTTC. Translating gives CASMPGQVGETQYF.

With respect to this clone: Other DNA sequences of this sample code for an identical CDR3. The V gene is TRBV27, the J gene TRBJ2-7; the D is unclear. Germline V lookup: CDR1 MNHEY, CDR2 SMNVEV (reference sequence). V lost 7 bases and J lost 2, with 18 bases in between. This CDR3 has 15 amino acids. CDR3 sequence (DNA): TGTGCCAGCATTTTCAAGGAGAAGACGGCCTACGAGCAGTACTTC. Translated: CASIFKEKTAYEQYF.

This rearrangement joins TRBV29-1 to TRBJ1-1; D is perhaps TRBD1 (6 bases). Germline V gives CDR1 SQVTM, CDR2 ANQGSEA. V lost 4 bases and J 1 base, leaving 10 bases between the germline ends. This CDR3 has 13 residues. The CDR3 sequence is CSVAEGGNTEAFF. The CDR3 bases are TGCAGCGTTGCTGAAGGGGGGAACACTGAAGCTTTCTTT.

The chain has TRBV11-3 and TRBJ2-1, with TRBD2 matching 9 bases. The germline gives CDR1 SGHNT, CDR2 YENEEA. J gave up 6 bases and V 4 bases, and 10 bases lay outside the gene matches. The CDR3 extends over 16 amino acids. In DNA, the CDR3 is TGTGCCAGCAGCTCCCAGCGGGGGGAAGGACCCAATGAGCAGTTCTTC. This gives the protein CASSSQRGEGPNEQFF.

The genes are TRBV19 and TRBJ1-6, with D hard to call. This CDR3 comprises 18 residues. The V end lost 6 bases, the J end lost 0 bases, and 18 bases lay between the germline ends. Germline values: CDR1 LNHDA, CDR2 SQIVND (reference sequence). This CDR3 reads CASSAHPLASSYNSPLHF. The CDR3 DNA reads TGTGCCAGTAGCGCTCACCCTCTCGCGAGCTCCTATAATTCACCCCTCCACTTT.

The rearrangement joins TRBV28 to TRBJ2-3; D perhaps matches TRBD1 (7 bases). The CDR3 totals 14 residues. From germline, CDR1 is MDHEN and CDR2 SYDVKM. V gave up 6 bases and J gave up 2 bases, with 12 bases separating them. The CDR3 DNA follows: TGTGCCAGCAGACGCAGGGGGGCCACAGATACGCAGTATTTT. Encoded protein: CASRRRGATDTQYF.

The chain has TRBV15 and TRBJ2-7; perhaps TRBD1 as D (5 bases). This CDR3 spans 15 amino acids. Trimming took off 2 bases at V and 3 bases at J, with 14 bases between the two ends. Germline V CDR1 and CDR2: LNHNV, YYDKDF (reference sequence). CDR3 coding DNA: TGTGCCACCAGCAGATCCGACAGAGCCTTCTACGAGCAGTACTTC. It codes for CATSRSDRAFYEQYF.

This chain links TRBV4-3 with TRBJ1-3, with D possibly being TRBD1 (6 bases). This CDR3 region has 17 residues. The V and J ends lost 3 bases and 0 bases respectively, with 15 bases between them. CDR1 is LGHNA, CDR2 YSLEER, per germline. The chain's CDR3 is CASSHEEGESSGNTIYF. DNA of the CDR3: TGCGCCAGCAGCCATGAAGAGGGGGAGAGCTCTGGAAACACCATATATTTT.